Each of the 21 T cell receptor beta chains below was sequenced from the same sample in a study of PD-1 blockade in classical Hodgkin lymphoma. Every patient had relapsed following autologous stem cell transplantation, and cohorts differed in brentuximab vedotin exposure. The repertoire was sequenced with immunoSEQ multiplex PCR; TCRdb's copy has only in-frame clones and lacks some. The sample lists 11,000 to 15,000 clones, around 76% occurring once. Sequenced here: peripheral blood mononuclear cells (PBMCs), sampled at baseline. The receptors shown here come from a human donor with classical Hodgkin lymphoma.

This chain connects TRBV5-1 to TRBJ1-2; D not certain. Germline V gives CDR1 SGHRS, CDR2 YFSETQ. The germline V and J ends were trimmed by 2 bases and 4 bases, with 15 bases remaining between them. This CDR3 has 15 residues. In DNA, the CDR3 is TGCGCCAGCAGCTTTTCTAGGGAGAGGCTCTATGGCTACACCTTC. This sequence encodes CASSFSRERLYGYTF.

V gene TRBV15 combines with J gene TRBJ2-2; a weak D match, TRBD2 (6 bases). The germline V and J ends were trimmed by 3 bases and 2 bases, with 13 bases remaining between them. The length of the CDR3 is 16 residues. Germline CDR1 LNHNV, CDR2 YYDKDF (reference sequence). DNA of the CDR3: TGTGCCACCAGCAGTGAATGGGACTTAAACACCGGGGAGCTGTTTTTT. Its protein product is CATSSEWDLNTGELFF.

The rearrangement uses TRBV6-1 and TRBJ1-1; D may be TRBD1 (5 bases). This CDR3 is 12 amino acids long. Germline assignment: CDR1 MNHNS and CDR2 SASEGT. Trimming cost V 7 bases and J 2 bases, with 8 bases left between them. The CDR3 sequence is CASTRVNTEAFF. The DNA of the CDR3 is TGTGCCAGCACCAGGGTTAACACTGAAGCTTTCTTT.

This clone was recorded once. The chain has TRBV6-5 and TRBJ1-2; tentatively, D is TRBD1 (6 bases). CDR1 is MNHEY and CDR2 is SVGAGI in the germline V gene. The CDR3 contains 16 residues. V gave up 4 bases and J gave up 1 base, with 16 bases separating them. CDR3 sequence (DNA): TGTGCCAGCAGTTTTACCGCTCGGACAGTTAACTATGGCTACACCTTC. Amino acid sequence: CASSFTARTVNYGYTF.

This sequence joins TRBV4-1 and TRBJ2-3; D may be TRBD2 (6 bases). In germline, CDR1 is MGHRA, CDR2 YSYEKL. The CDR3 extends over 18 amino acids. V was cut by 2 bases and J by 2 bases, with 20 bases left in between. The CDR3 DNA reads TGCGCCAGCAGCCAACGAGGGTCCAGGGCGGGGCCCACAGATACGCAGTATTTT. This sequence encodes CASSQRGSRAGPTDTQYF.

The V and J genes are TRBV7-7 and TRBJ2-1; D gene ambiguous. Trimming pared 0 bases from V and 3 bases from J, leaving 9 bases between. Germline loops: CDR1 SSHAT, CDR2 FNYEAQ (reference sequence). This CDR3 contains 15 residues. In DNA, the CDR3 is TGTGCCAGCAGCTTAGCGGCAGGCATCTACAATGAGCAGTTCTTC. This gives the protein CASSLAAGIYNEQFF.

The chain couples TRBV6-5 to TRBJ1-5; D call uncertain. Deletions cut 4 bases from V and 7 bases from J, with 11 bases between. The CDR3 sequence is 13 residues long. CDR1 is MNHEY, CDR2 SVGAGI, per germline. For the CDR3, the DNA is TGTGCCAGCAGTTGGACCTGGGGACAGCCCCAGCATTTT. Translating gives CASSWTWGQPQHF.

The chain couples TRBV5-4 to TRBJ2-2, with TRBD1 identical over 10 bases. Germline trimming cut 2 bases from V and 3 bases from J; bases unmatched to any gene: 4. The CDR3 runs 16 residues. The germline V gene has CDR1 SGHNT and CDR2 YYREEE (reference sequence). The CDR3 protein is CASSFGGQGDTGELFF. The CDR3, as DNA: TGTGCCAGCAGCTTCGGCGGACAGGGGGACACCGGGGAGCTGTTTTTT.

By proportion, this clone is large. The gene calls are TRBV25-1 and TRBJ2-7, with no clear D. This CDR3 has 15 amino acids. Germline CDR1 reads MGHDK; CDR2 reads SYGVNS. V shed 1 base and J shed 2 bases, with 12 bases lying between them. The CDR3 coding sequence is TGTGCCAGCAGTGAATTAATAAACGTCGCCTACGAGCAGTACTTC. Its protein is CASSELINVAYEQYF.

This clone came up once. This chain connects TRBV6-6 to TRBJ2-2; D gene unclear. Germline V lookup: CDR1 MNHNY, CDR2 SVGAGI (reference sequence). With 7 bases removed from V and 1 base from J, the gap between germline ends came to 16 bases. The CDR3 is 16 amino acids. Here the CDR3 DNA reads TGTGCCAGCACTTTCACCGTAGCCCTGAACACCGGGGAGCTGTTTTTT. It codes for CASTFTVALNTGELFF.

This clone was picked up one time. The chain joins TRBV27 to TRBJ2-5; TRBD2 matches at 8 bases. The V and J ends lost 6 bases and 4 bases, in that order; junction bases with no gene match: 13. This CDR3 contains 16 residues. Germline CDR1 MNHEY, CDR2 SMNVEV (reference sequence). CDR3 sequence reads: CASSWGFGRAPETQYF. The CDR3 DNA follows: TGTGCCAGCAGCTGGGGGTTCGGGAGGGCCCCAGAGACCCAGTACTTC.

The CDR3 protein is CASSGGGQGGNTIYF. Here the CDR3 DNA reads TGTGCCAGCAGCGGTGGAGGGCAGGGAGGAAACACCATATATTTT. This chain joins TRBV11-3 and TRBJ1-3, with a tentative D call TRBD1 (5 bases). The V gene lost 5 bases and the J gene lost 4 bases, with 15 bases spanning the gap. Germline CDR1 SGHNT, CDR2 YENEEA. The CDR3 spans 15 residues.

The chain links TRBV6-5 to TRBJ2-3, with D possibly being TRBD2 (6 bases). V was trimmed by 6 bases and J by 1 base, leaving 14 bases between them. The CDR3 totals 15 residues. Germline V lookup: CDR1 MNHEY, CDR2 SVGAGI. CDR3 in DNA: TGTGCCAGCAGAAGAGCGGGCGGGGGCACAGATACGCAGTATTTT. This codes for CASRRAGGGTDTQYF.

This chain uses TRBV5-4 with TRBJ2-7; D gene uncertain. CDR1 and CDR2 from the germline V gene are SGHNT and YYREEE (reference sequence). The V end lost 4 bases, the J end lost 3 bases, and 8 bases lay between the germline ends. The CDR3 length is 12 residues. The CDR3 region has the DNA TGTGCCAGCAGCCCCAATGACTACGAGCAGTACTTC. It yields the protein CASSPNDYEQYF.

This clone was counted only a few times. V gene TRBV28 combines with J gene TRBJ2-1; 8 bases fit TRBD2. The CDR3 runs to 13 residues. CDR1 is MDHEN and CDR2 is SYDVKM in the germline V gene. V lost 4 bases and J lost 12; bases outside the gene matches: 8. The CDR3 sequence is CASSSNPGLGQFF. The CDR3 DNA reads TGTGCCAGCAGTTCCAATCCGGGACTAGGGCAGTTCTTC.

The count of this clone is one. The V gene is TRBV5-1, the J gene TRBJ2-5; 14 positions agree with TRBD2. With V trimmed by 1 base and J by 5 bases, 4 bases remained unmatched. Germline values: CDR1 SGHRS, CDR2 YFSETQ. CDR3 length: 16 amino acids. Here the CDR3 DNA reads TGCGCCAGCAGCTTGATGGGACTAGCGGGAGATGAGACCCAGTACTTC. Protein product: CASSLMGLAGDETQYF. Full variable domain (remainder filled in from reference TRBV5-1 and TRBJ2-5): KAGVTQTPRYLIKTRGQQVTLSCSPISGHRSVSWYQQTPGQGLQFLFEYFSETQRNKGNFPGRFSGRQFSNSRSEMNVSTLELGDSALYLCASSLMGLAGDETQYFGPGTRLLVL.

The CDR3 is CATCPVGADTDTQYF. The DNA for the CDR3 is TGTGCCACCTGCCCGGTTGGGGCTGACACAGATACGCAGTATTTT. The genes are TRBV6-5 and TRBJ2-3, with TRBD1 as a possible D gene (5 bases). CDR1 is MNHEY and CDR2 is SVGAGI in the germline V gene. Between the trimmed V and J ends, which lost 10 bases and 2 bases, there was a span of 19 bases. The CDR3 covers 15 residues.

The gene calls are TRBV2 and TRBJ2-3; D is perhaps TRBD2 (5 bases). V was cut by 10 bases and J by 3 bases, with 23 bases left in between. Germline V gene sequence: CDR1 SNHLY, CDR2 FYNNEI. This CDR3 has 16 residues. CDR3 in amino acids: CAILLQLLGMTDTQYF. Here the CDR3 DNA reads TGTGCCATCCTTTTACAATTACTAGGGATGACAGATACGCAGTATTTT.

CDR3 amino acids: CASSVQGYIENTIYF. DNA for the CDR3: TGTGCCAGCAGCGTGCAGGGGTACATCGAAAACACCATATATTTT. The chain combines TRBV6-1 with TRBJ1-3; D may be TRBD1 (6 bases). Germline V gives CDR1 MNHNS, CDR2 SASEGT. The CDR3 length is 15 residues. Deletions cut 6 bases from V and 6 bases from J, with 18 bases between.

This clone was found once. The chain employs TRBV7-1 and TRBJ2-6; D possibly matches TRBD1 or TRBD2 (5 bases each). Being an ORF, TRBV7-1 has a function that is uncertain. The CDR3 loop spans 15 amino acids. Trimming left V 4 bases short and J 18 bases short, with 25 bases between. The CDR3 DNA is TGTGCCAGCAGCTGGGGGTGTCACGAGGACAAAGTCGGGACTTTC. Translated: CASSWGCHEDKVGTF.

This sequence joins TRBV7-3 and TRBJ2-5; D possibly uses TRBD1 or TRBD2 (5 bases each). Germline V lookup: CDR1 SGHTA, CDR2 FQGTGA. Trimming left V 5 bases short and J 4 bases short, with 17 bases between. The CDR3 has 15 amino acids. CDR3 amino acids: CASSPRDGQAETQYF. Written as DNA, the CDR3 is TGTGCCAGCAGCCCCCGGGACGGGCAGGCAGAGACCCAGTACTTC.